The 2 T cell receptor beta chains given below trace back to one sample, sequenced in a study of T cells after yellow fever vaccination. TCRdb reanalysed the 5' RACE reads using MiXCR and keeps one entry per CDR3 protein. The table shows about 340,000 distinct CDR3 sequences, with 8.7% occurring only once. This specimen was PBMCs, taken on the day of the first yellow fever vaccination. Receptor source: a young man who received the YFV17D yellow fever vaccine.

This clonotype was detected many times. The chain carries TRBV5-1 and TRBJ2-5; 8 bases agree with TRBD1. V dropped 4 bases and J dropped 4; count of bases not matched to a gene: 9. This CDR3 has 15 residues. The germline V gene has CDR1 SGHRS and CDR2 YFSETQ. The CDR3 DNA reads TGCGCCAGCAGCCCCAGGGGGCTCGAGTCAGAGACCCAGTACTTC. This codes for CASSPRGLESETQYF. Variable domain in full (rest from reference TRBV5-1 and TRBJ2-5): KAGVTQTPRYLIKTRGQQVTLSCSPISGHRSVSWYQQTPGQGLQFLFEYFSETQRNKGNFPGRFSGRQFSNSRSEMNVSTLELGDSALYLCASSPRGLESETQYFGPGTRLLVL.

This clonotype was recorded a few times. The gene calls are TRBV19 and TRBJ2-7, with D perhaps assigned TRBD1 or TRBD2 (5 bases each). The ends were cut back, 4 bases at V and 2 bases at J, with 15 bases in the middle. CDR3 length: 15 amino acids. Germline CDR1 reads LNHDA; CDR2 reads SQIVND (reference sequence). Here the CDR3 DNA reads TGTGCCAGTAGTAGGGACCGGACGCCTACCTACGAGCAGTACTTC. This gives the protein CASSRDRTPTYEQYF. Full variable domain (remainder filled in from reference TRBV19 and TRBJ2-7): DGGITQSPKYLFRKEGQNVTLSCEQNLNHDAMYWYRQDPGQGLRLIYYSQIVNDFQKGDIAEGYSVSREKKESFPLTVTSAQKNPTAFYLCASSRDRTPTYEQYFGPGTRLTVT.